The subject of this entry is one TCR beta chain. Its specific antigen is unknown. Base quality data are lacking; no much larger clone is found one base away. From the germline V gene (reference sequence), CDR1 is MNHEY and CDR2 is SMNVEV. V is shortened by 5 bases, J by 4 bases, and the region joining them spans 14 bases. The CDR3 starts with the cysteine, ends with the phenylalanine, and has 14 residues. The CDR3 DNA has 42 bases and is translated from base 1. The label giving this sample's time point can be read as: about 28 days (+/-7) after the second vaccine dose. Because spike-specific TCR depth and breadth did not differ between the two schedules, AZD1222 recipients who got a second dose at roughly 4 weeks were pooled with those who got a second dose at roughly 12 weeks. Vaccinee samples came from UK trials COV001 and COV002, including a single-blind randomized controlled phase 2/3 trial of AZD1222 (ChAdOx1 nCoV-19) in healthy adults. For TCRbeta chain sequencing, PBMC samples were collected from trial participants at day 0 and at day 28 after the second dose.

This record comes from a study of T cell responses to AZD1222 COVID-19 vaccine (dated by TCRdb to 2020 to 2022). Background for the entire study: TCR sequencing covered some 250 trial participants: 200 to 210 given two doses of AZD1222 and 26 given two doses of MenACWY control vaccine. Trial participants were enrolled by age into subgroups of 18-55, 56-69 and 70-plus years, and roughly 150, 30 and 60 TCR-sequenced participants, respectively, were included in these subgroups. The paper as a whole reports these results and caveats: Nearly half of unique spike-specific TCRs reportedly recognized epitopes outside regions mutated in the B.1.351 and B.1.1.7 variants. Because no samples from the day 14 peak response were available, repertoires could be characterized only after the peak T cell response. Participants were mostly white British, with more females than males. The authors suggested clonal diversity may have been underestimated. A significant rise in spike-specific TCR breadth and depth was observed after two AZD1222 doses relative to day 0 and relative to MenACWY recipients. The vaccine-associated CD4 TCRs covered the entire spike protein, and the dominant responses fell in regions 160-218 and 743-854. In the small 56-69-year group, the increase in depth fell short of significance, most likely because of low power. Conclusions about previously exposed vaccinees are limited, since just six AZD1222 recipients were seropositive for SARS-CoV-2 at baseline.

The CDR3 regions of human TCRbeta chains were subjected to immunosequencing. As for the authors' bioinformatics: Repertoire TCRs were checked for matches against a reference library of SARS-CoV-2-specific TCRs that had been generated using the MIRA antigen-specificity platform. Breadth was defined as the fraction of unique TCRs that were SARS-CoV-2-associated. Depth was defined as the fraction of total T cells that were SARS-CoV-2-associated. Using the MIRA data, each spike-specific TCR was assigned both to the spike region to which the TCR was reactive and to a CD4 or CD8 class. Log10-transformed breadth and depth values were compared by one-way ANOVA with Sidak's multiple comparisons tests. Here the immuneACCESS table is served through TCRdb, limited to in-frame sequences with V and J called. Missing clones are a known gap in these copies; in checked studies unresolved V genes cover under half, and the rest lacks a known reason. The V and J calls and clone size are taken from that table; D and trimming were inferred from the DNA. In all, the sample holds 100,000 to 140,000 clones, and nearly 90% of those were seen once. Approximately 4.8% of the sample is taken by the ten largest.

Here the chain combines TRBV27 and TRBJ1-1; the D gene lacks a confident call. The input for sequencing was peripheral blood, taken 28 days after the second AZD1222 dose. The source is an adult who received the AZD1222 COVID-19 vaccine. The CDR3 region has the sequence CASSTPSLGTEAFF. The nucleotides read TGTGCCAGCAGTACCCCGAGCCTCGGCACTGAAGCTTTCTTT.